Shown below are 15 T cell receptor beta chains from a single sample sequenced in a study of blood T cell repertoires in COVID-19 (dated by TCRdb to 2019 to 2021). The library was built by means of the immunoSEQ multiplex PCR assay. Held by TCRdb, this immuneACCESS table contains in-frame sequences only and omits some clones. Under half of the omission traces to an unresolved V gene where checked; the cause of the rest is unknown. This sample lists 150,000 to 200,000 clones; around 86% were detected once. The biggest ten clones account for 10% to 15% of the sample. Sequencing was performed on peripheral blood. These receptors were taken from a man in his 70s who had recovered from COVID-19.

J is TRBJ2-7 and V is TRBV3-1 (or the pseudogene TRBV3-2), with a weak D call TRBD1 (7 bases). Looked up from germline, CDR1 is LGHDT and CDR2 is YNNKEL (reference sequence). The V and J ends lost 0 bases and 4 bases respectively, with 16 bases between them. The CDR3 contains 16 residues. The CDR3 DNA is TGTGCCAGCAGCCAAGAAGGTGGGCAGGGGGGATACGAGCAGTACTTC. Protein: CASSQEGGQGGYEQYF.

This clone was seen a handful of times. The chain joins TRBV7-2 to TRBJ2-7, with D possibly being TRBD1 (5 bases). V dropped 3 bases and J dropped 2 bases, with 11 bases sitting between them. CDR1 is SGHTA and CDR2 is FQGNSA in the germline V gene. The CDR3 extends over 14 amino acids. The CDR3 region is CASSFRDTTYEQYF. As DNA, the CDR3 is TGTGCCAGCAGCTTCAGGGATACTACCTACGAGCAGTACTTC.

The chain carries TRBV5-1 and TRBJ1-1; TRBD1 matches 9 bases. Unmatched junction bases numbered 4, after V lost 4 bases and J lost 3 bases. Germline V lookup: CDR1 SGHRS, CDR2 YFSETQ. This CDR3 contains 14 residues. The CDR3 loop is CASSGGQGHTEAFF. CDR3 in DNA: TGCGCCAGCAGCGGGGGACAGGGCCACACTGAAGCTTTCTTT.

The chain joins TRBV5-1 to TRBJ2-5; 11 bases map to TRBD1. Germline V gene lookup returns CDR1 SGHRS and CDR2 YFSETQ. The CDR3 consists of 15 residues. The V and J ends lost 4 bases and 2 bases, in that order; junction bases with no gene match: 4. CDR3 protein: CASSRGQGVQETQYF. The CDR3 nucleotides are TGCGCCAGCAGCCGGGGACAGGGGGTACAAGAGACCCAGTACTTC.

Only a few counts were recorded for this clone. The gene calls are TRBV27 and TRBJ1-5, with D perhaps matching TRBD1 (5 bases). The ends were cut back, 2 bases at V and 7 bases at J, with 9 bases in the middle. CDR1 is MNHEY and CDR2 is SMNVEV in the germline V gene (reference sequence). The CDR3 is 13 amino acids. CDR3 protein: CASSLGRVQPQHF. DNA of the CDR3: TGTGCCAGCAGTTTAGGCAGGGTCCAGCCCCAGCATTTT.

This clone was detected once. The chain joins TRBV6-1 to TRBJ2-7; 10 bases map to TRBD2. Germline V gene sequence: CDR1 MNHNS, CDR2 SASEGT. The V segment lost 0 bases and the J segment 6 bases; nucleotides outside the gene matches: 5. The CDR3 covers 15 residues. The CDR3 loop reads CASSEAASGSSEQYF. For the CDR3, the DNA is TGTGCCAGCAGTGAAGCAGCTAGCGGGAGTTCCGAGCAGTACTTC.

The CDR3 DNA sequence: TGTGCCAGCAGCTTAGCAGAGGGGGCAACTAATTCACCCCTCCACTTT. Translating gives CASSLAEGATNSPLHF. The chain combines TRBV7-8 with TRBJ1-6; 7 bases map to TRBD1. CDR1 and CDR2 (germline): SGHVS, FQNEAQ. V trimming: 0 bases; J trimming: 6 bases; junction bases outside the gene matches: 5. The CDR3 runs to 16 residues.

The CDR3 coding sequence is TGTGCCAGCAGCCAATTCGTTTCAGGGCAGCCTAAGACCCAGTACTTC. Residues: CASSQFVSGQPKTQYF. The chain combines TRBV3-1 (or the pseudogene TRBV3-2) with TRBJ2-5; D is possibly TRBD1 (5 bases). CDR1 and CDR2 from the germline V gene are LGHDT and YNNKEL (reference sequence). The CDR3 covers 16 residues. V lost 2 bases and J 6 bases, leaving 19 bases between the germline ends.

This chain uses TRBV9 with TRBJ1-6, with D unresolved. Trimming stripped 0 bases from V and 12 bases from J, with 16 bases between. Germline assignment: CDR1 SGDLS and CDR2 YYNGEE. CDR3 size: 15 residues. The CDR3 here is CASSVGREAWGPLHF. CDR3 coding DNA: TGTGCCAGCAGCGTAGGAAGGGAGGCGTGGGGACCCCTCCACTTT.

V is TRBV3-1 (or the pseudogene TRBV3-2) and J is TRBJ2-2, with 11 bases fitting TRBD2. Germline-derived CDR1 and CDR2 are LGHDT and YNNKEL (reference sequence). The CDR3 extends over 17 amino acids. V shed 4 bases and J 6 bases; nucleotides not matched to a gene: 10. For the CDR3, the DNA is TGTGCCAGCAGCCGATTAGCGGGAGGGCTTATCGCCGGGGAGCTGTTTTTT. Translated: CASSRLAGGLIAGELFF.

The chain uses TRBV9 and TRBJ2-1; the match to TRBD1 covers 9 bases. The germline gives CDR1 SGDLS, CDR2 YYNGEE. V lost 2 bases, J lost 5 bases, and 5 bases stayed unmatched. The CDR3 contains 15 residues. For the CDR3, the DNA is TGTGCCAGCAGCGTTCGGGACAGGGACAACAATGAGCAGTTCTTC. Translation gives CASSVRDRDNNEQFF.

The chain is built from TRBV11-2 and TRBJ1-4; a possible D gene is TRBD1 (5 bases). This CDR3 is built from 15 residues. CDR1 is SGHAT and CDR2 is FQNNGV in the germline V gene. V gave up 1 base and J gave up 7 bases, with 13 bases separating them. CDR3 in amino acids: CASSLARGRGEKLFF. In DNA form, the CDR3 reads TGTGCCAGCAGCTTAGCCCGGGGGAGGGGTGAAAAACTGTTTTTT.

V usage is TRBV28 and J usage is TRBJ2-3; 9 nucleotides line up with TRBD2. The CDR3 is made up of 18 amino acids. Trimming at V came to 6 bases and at J to 2 bases, leaving 15 bases not matched to a gene. Germline loops: CDR1 MDHEN, CDR2 SYDVKM. CDR3 coding DNA: TGTGCCAGCAGCACACACACTAGTATAGCGGGAGACACAGATACGCAGTATTTT. Amino acid sequence: CASSTHTSIAGDTDTQYF.

This chain joins TRBV5-1 and TRBJ2-1; a weak D match, TRBD1 (6 bases). Between the trimmed V and J ends, which lost 1 base and 4 bases, there was a span of 12 bases. Germline V lookup: CDR1 SGHRS, CDR2 YFSETQ. The length of the CDR3 is 15 residues. CDR3: CASSLHGTTYNEQFF. The CDR3 DNA follows: TGCGCCAGCAGCTTGCACGGGACAACGTACAATGAGCAGTTCTTC.

The chain has TRBV3-1 (or the pseudogene TRBV3-2) and TRBJ2-1, with D possibly TRBD2 on 5 matching bases. V was pared by 7 bases and J by 11 bases, with 18 bases between. Germline values: CDR1 LGHDT, CDR2 YNNKEL (reference sequence). The CDR3 is 13 amino acids. The CDR3 sequence: CASTAQLVGKQFF. The CDR3 nucleotides read TGTGCCAGCACCGCACAACTAGTAGGGAAGCAGTTCTTC.